This passage covers 5 T cell receptor beta chains from one sample sequenced in a study of PD-1 blockade in classical Hodgkin lymphoma. Method: immunoSEQ multiplex PCR; TCRdb's copy keeps in-frame clones and lacks some. The sample holds over 60,000 clones, about 89% seen once. Sample time point: cycle 4 day 1 (C4D1), after 5 to 7 weeks of nivolumab. Every single patient, without exception, relapsed after autologous stem cell transplantation, and brentuximab vedotin exposure varied. The material sequenced was peripheral blood mononuclear cells (PBMCs), taken before the fourth cycle of nivolumab. Receptor source: a human donor with classical Hodgkin lymphoma.

The chain couples TRBV14 to TRBJ2-7, with a possible D match to TRBD1 (5 bases). The germline V gene has CDR1 SGHDN and CDR2 FVKESK. This CDR3 is built from 15 residues. Trimming shortened V by 6 bases and J by 2 bases, and 17 bases separated the two germline ends. In DNA form, the CDR3 reads TGTGCCAGCAGATTTAAGCAGGGTGGCCCCTACGAGCAGTACTTC. It yields the protein CASRFKQGGPYEQYF.

CDR3 coding DNA: TGTGCCAGCAGCTCAACAGACTCGGGGACCGGGGAGCTGTTTTTT. This translates into CASSSTDSGTGELFF. V is TRBV7-9 and J is TRBJ2-2; a weak D match, TRBD2 (5 bases). The CDR3 length is 15 residues. Trimming cost V 4 bases and J 5 bases, with 14 bases left between them. Germline V CDR1 and CDR2: SEHNR, FQNEAQ (reference sequence).

The chain has TRBV7-2 and TRBJ2-4; D ambiguous. Germline CDR1 SGHTA, CDR2 FQGNSA. CDR3 size: 13 residues. Trimming left V 3 bases short and J 0 bases short, with 3 bases between. The CDR3 region is CASSLGAKNIQYF. CDR3 in DNA: TGTGCCAGCAGCTTGGGAGCCAAAAACATTCAGTACTTC.

The chain employs TRBV5-1 and TRBJ1-2; 7 bases match TRBD1. The V segment lost 4 bases and the J segment 6 bases; nucleotides outside the gene matches: 6. The CDR3 runs 13 residues. The germline CDR1 and CDR2 sequences are SGHRS and YFSETQ. CDR3 sequence (DNA): TGCGCCAGCAGCCCGACAGGGACTAATGGCTACACCTTC. Residues: CASSPTGTNGYTF. The entire variable domain, with the rest obtained from reference TRBV5-1 and TRBJ1-2, is as follows: KAGVTQTPRYLIKTRGQQVTLSCSPISGHRSVSWYQQTPGQGLQFLFEYFSETQRNKGNFPGRFSGRQFSNSRSEMNVSTLELGDSALYLCASSPTGTNGYTFGSGTRLTVV.

The chain employs TRBV30 and TRBJ1-3, with 9 bases aligning to TRBD1. With V trimmed by 6 bases and J by 4 bases, 1 base remained unmatched. Germline loops: CDR1 GTSNPN, CDR2 SVGIG (reference sequence). The length of the CDR3 is 12 residues. CDR3 sequence: CACGQGGNTIYF. The CDR3 nucleotides read TGTGCCTGCGGACAGGGGGGAAACACCATATATTTT.